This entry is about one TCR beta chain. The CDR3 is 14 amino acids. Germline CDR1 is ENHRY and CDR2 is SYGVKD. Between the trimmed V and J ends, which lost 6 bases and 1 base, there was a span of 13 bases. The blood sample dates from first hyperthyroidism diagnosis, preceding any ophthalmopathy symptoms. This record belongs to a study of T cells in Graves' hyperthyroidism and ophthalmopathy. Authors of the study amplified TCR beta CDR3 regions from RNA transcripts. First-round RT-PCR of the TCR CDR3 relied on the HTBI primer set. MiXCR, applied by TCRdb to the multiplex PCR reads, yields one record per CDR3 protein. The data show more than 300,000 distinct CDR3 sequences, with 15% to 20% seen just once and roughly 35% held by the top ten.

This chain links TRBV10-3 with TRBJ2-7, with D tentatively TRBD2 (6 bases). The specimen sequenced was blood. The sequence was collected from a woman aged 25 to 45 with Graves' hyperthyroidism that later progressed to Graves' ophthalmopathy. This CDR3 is CAIRPGLESYEQYF. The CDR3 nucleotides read TGTGCCATCAGACCGGGACTGGAATCCTACGAGCAGTACTTC.